These 7 T cell receptor beta chains were sequenced from one sample in a study of response to subunit inactivated influenza vaccine. TCRdb reprocessed the RT-PCR reads with MiXCR, giving one entry per CDR3 protein. This table holds over 800,000 distinct CDR3 sequences, 21% found once. The sequenced sample was PBMCs from blood, obtained less than 6 days after vaccination. Receptor source: a man over 45 who received an inactivated influenza vaccine.

This clonotype was detected only a few times. V usage is TRBV12-3 or TRBV12-4 and J usage is TRBJ2-3; no definite D call. CDR3 length: 13 amino acids. V lost 5 bases to trimming and J lost 2 bases, with 8 bases between them. The CDR3 here is CASSRTVTDTQYF. Written as DNA, the CDR3 is TGTGCCAGCAGTAGGACGGTCACAGATACGCAGTATTTT.

This clonotype showed up just a few times. The chain uses TRBV12-3 or TRBV12-4 and TRBJ2-1; TRBD2 might be the D (5 bases). V was cut by 5 bases and J by 5 bases, with 16 bases left in between. The CDR3 spans 15 residues. The CDR3 DNA follows: TGTGCCAGCAGTGGGGTTCGGGGTGGTAACAATGAGCAGTTCTTC. This encodes CASSGVRGGNNEQFF.

The chain recombines TRBV28 with TRBJ2-1, with no clear D. CDR1 and CDR2 from the germline V gene are MDHEN and SYDVKM. CDR3 length: 14 amino acids. Trimming shortened V by 7 bases and J by 0 bases, and 10 bases separated the two germline ends. The CDR3 region has the DNA TGTGCCAGCAAAGTCCAACGCTCCTACAATGAGCAGTTCTTC. Amino acid sequence: CASKVQRSYNEQFF. The complete variable domain, with remaining parts taken from reference TRBV28 and TRBJ2-1, reads DVKVTQSSRYLVKRTGEKVFLECVQDMDHENMFWYRQDPGLGLRLIYFSYDVKMKEKGDIPEGYSVSREKKERFSLILESASTNQTSMYLCASKVQRSYNEQFFGPGTRLTVL.

This clonotype appeared a few times. The chain recombines TRBV10-3 with TRBJ2-7; D is undetermined. The CDR3 runs to 14 residues. V shed 4 bases and J shed 3 bases, with 13 bases lying between them. Per the germline V gene, CDR1 is ENHRY and CDR2 is SYGVKD. CDR3 sequence (DNA): TGTGCCATCAGTGGGAACGCAAAGGACTACGAGCAGTACTTC. Its protein product is CAISGNAKDYEQYF.

This clonotype appeared a few times. The chain links TRBV7-8 to TRBJ2-7; unclear D gene. The germline CDR1 and CDR2 sequences are SGHVS and FQNEAQ. Trimming pared 2 bases from V and 4 bases from J, leaving 15 bases between. CDR3 size: 15 residues. The DNA of the CDR3 is TGTGCCAGCAGCTTAACTGCCGGATTCGAATACGAGCAGTACTTC. This translates into CASSLTAGFEYEQYF.

This clonotype appeared a few times. This rearrangement joins TRBV27 to TRBJ2-7; 11 bases are shared with TRBD2. The germline gives CDR1 MNHEY, CDR2 SMNVEV (reference sequence). The ends lost 3 bases at V and 5 bases at J; junction bases unmatched: 3. The CDR3 covers 14 residues. The CDR3 region is CASSFSGGADEQYF. In nucleotides, the CDR3 is TGTGCCAGCAGTTTTAGCGGGGGGGCTGACGAGCAGTACTTC.

This clonotype was counted many times. The genes are TRBV15 and TRBJ2-1, with D perhaps matching TRBD2 (5 bases). In germline, CDR1 is LNHNV, CDR2 YYDKDF (reference sequence). The CDR3 loop spans 15 amino acids. Between the trimmed V and J ends, which lost 11 bases and 7 bases, there was a span of 24 bases. The CDR3 DNA sequence: TGTGCCTCTTCCAGGACGGGCGGAACGGGGAATGAGCAGTTCTTC. Its protein is CASSRTGGTGNEQFF. Supplemented by reference TRBV15 and TRBJ2-1, the full variable domain reads DAMVIQNPRYQVTQFGKPVTLSCSQTLNHNVMYWYQQKSSQAPKLLFHYYDKDFNNEADTPDNFQSRRPNTSFCFLDIRSPGLGDTAMYLCASSRTGGTGNEQFFGPGTRLTVL.